The T cell receptor (beta chain) described here comes from a study of cytomegalovirus exposure and HLA in healthy donors. Study outcomes and limitations: One later analysis, an examination of the 100 to 150 validation repertoires, found that first-cohort TCR clusters tended to co-occur in them. High specificity and sensitivity for cytomegalovirus status were reported for the classifier. The authors listed about 170 TCR beta chains as cytomegalovirus-associated. The majority of TCR sequences were rare, yet some public TCRs appeared in many donors.

A note on this clone: No antigen is known for it.

The CDR3 runs 16 residues. V dropped 4 bases and J dropped 2; count of bases not matched to a gene: 9. Germline V gene data show CDR1 as SGHRS and CDR2 as YFSETQ. TCRdb keeps only in-frame clones here, not all; method: immunoSEQ multiplex PCR. The sample has some 150,000 clones, 89% seen once. V is TRBV5-1 and J is TRBJ2-7, with 10 nucleotides matching TRBD2. This receptor was obtained from a woman aged 18-29 years in good health and CMV-seropositive. The sequencing sample was made of PBMCs. The CDR3 protein is CASSPQGLAVAYEQYF. CDR3 bases: TGCGCCAGCAGCCCCCAAGGACTAGCGGTTGCCTACGAGCAGTACTTC.